This T cell receptor (beta chain) emerged from a study of T-cell reconstitution after alpha-beta-depleted transplantation in children. Unique molecular identifiers were incorporated into the prepared TCRbeta library. Using its own MiXCR run on the PCR reads, TCRdb lists one record per CDR3 protein. The sample lists roughly 200,000 distinct CDR3 sequences, about 7% occurring once. The V gene end was trimmed by 2 bases and the J gene end by 8 bases; junction bases not matched to a gene: 10. Germline values: CDR1 SGHRS, CDR2 YFSETQ. CDR3 length equals 15 residues. This clonotype was found a few times. The origin of this receptor is a boy aged 2 to 10 with acute lymphoblastic leukemia, due to receive a stem cell transplant. The chain combines TRBV5-1 with TRBJ1-1, with 9 bases fitting TRBD1. The sequences come from PBMCs, collected before TCRalphabeta/CD19-depleted stem cell transplant. DNA for the CDR3: TGCGCCAGCAGCTTAGTACCGGGACAGGGCACGGAAGCTTTCTTT. Its protein is CASSLVPGQGTEAFF.